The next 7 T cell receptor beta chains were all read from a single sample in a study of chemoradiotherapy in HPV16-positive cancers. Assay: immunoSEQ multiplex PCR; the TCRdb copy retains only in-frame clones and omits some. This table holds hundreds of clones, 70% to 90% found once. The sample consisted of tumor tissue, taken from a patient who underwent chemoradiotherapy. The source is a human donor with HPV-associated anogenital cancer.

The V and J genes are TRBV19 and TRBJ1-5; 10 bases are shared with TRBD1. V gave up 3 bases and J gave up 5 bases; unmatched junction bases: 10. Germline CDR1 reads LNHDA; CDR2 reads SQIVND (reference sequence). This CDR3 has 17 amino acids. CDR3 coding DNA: TGTGCCAGTAGTATTGCAGGGACAGGGGTTTCGGATCAGCCCCAGCATTTT. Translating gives CASSIAGTGVSDQPQHF.

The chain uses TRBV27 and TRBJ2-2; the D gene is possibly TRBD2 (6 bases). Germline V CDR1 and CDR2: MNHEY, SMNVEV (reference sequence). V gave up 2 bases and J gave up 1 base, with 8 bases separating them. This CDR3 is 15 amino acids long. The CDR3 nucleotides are TGTGCCAGCAGTTTAGCGGGGATGAACACCGGGGAGCTGTTTTTT. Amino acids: CASSLAGMNTGELFF.

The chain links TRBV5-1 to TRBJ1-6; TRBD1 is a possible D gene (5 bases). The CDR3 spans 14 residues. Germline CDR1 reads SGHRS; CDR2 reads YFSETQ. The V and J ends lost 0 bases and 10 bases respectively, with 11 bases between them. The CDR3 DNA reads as TGCGCCAGCAGCTTGGAGGGGTATATGTCACCCCTCCACTTT. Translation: CASSLEGYMSPLHF.

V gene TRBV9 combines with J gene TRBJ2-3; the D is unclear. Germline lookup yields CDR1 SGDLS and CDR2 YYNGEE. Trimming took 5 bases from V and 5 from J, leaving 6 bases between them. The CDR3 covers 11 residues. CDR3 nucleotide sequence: TGTGCCAGCAGAAGTGGAGATACGCAGTATTTT. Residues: CASRSGDTQYF.

The chain's CDR3 is CASSLGQGEHEQYF. In nucleotides, the CDR3 is TGCGCCAGCAGCCTGGGACAGGGTGAACACGAGCAGTACTTC. The chain recombines TRBV4-1 with TRBJ2-7, with 9 bases fitting TRBD1. Germline V gene lookup returns CDR1 MGHRA and CDR2 YSYEKL. This CDR3 comprises 14 residues. V was clipped by 4 bases and J by 5 bases; unmatched bases: 6.

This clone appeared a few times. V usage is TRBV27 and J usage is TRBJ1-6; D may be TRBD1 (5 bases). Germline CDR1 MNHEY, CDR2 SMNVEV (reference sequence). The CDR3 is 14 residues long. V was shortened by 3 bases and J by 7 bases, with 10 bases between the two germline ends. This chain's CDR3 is CASSFTRQNSPLHF. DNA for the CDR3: TGTGCCAGCAGTTTTACCCGACAGAATTCACCCCTCCACTTT.

DNA for the CDR3: TGTGCCAGTAGTAGGGACTTCCGGGATACGCAGTATTTT. This codes for CASSRDFRDTQYF. The chain links TRBV19 to TRBJ2-3, with D perhaps TRBD2 (6 bases). The germline V and J ends were trimmed by 4 bases and 6 bases, with 11 bases remaining between them. Germline V gene sequence: CDR1 LNHDA, CDR2 SQIVND (reference sequence). CDR3 size: 13 residues.